This T cell receptor beta chain is drawn from a study of OX40 agonist ivuxolimab in advanced cancers. The study, taken as a whole, reports: The mean number of expanded clones was higher in CD8+ T cells than in CD4+.

The ends were cut back, 2 bases at V and 3 bases at J, with 12 bases in the middle. The CDR3 totals 14 residues. Germline assignment: CDR1 SGDLS and CDR2 YYNGEE. A note on this clone: Antigen: not known.

Using immunoSEQ multiplex PCR, the repertoire was profiled, and TCRdb retains in-frame clones only, with some absent. The repertoire holds approximately 66,000 clones, with 83% as singletons. Specimen: CD4+ or CD8+ T cells sorted from blood, collected in a trial of the OX40 agonist ivuxolimab. This chain links TRBV9 with TRBJ2-7, with D tentatively TRBD1 (5 bases). The receptor comes from an adult with an advanced solid tumor such as melanoma, head and neck, liver or kidney cancer. The CDR3 DNA sequence: TGTGCCAGCAGCGTCGTTCCTCAGGGCTACGAGCAGTACTTC. Protein sequence: CASSVVPQGYEQYF.